This T cell receptor (beta chain) was sequenced in a study of blood T cell repertoires in COVID-19. Per the study methods: Reference gene primer amplification gave nucleated cell count estimates. The repertoire was sequenced with immunoSEQ multiplex PCR; TCRdb's copy has only in-frame clones and lacks some. V and J calls plus clone size are reproduced from that table; the DNA served to infer D and trimming. The table shows about 360,000 clones, with approximately 86% occurring only once. This TCR was recovered from a woman aged 60-70 years with COVID-19, enrolled during active disease. Material for sequencing was peripheral blood.

DNA of the CDR3: TGCAGCGTTGAGGAAGGGGTGAACACTGAAGCTTTCTTT. This encodes CSVEEGVNTEAFF. The chain combines TRBV29-1 with TRBJ1-1; D might be TRBD1 (5 bases). Deletions cut 3 bases from V and 0 bases from J, with 8 bases between. Germline CDR1 is SQVTM and CDR2 is ANQGSEA. CDR3 length equals 13 residues.